A selection of T cell receptor beta chains follows, all from one sample in a study of blood T cell repertoires in COVID-19. Some clones are missing from TCRdb's copy, which holds only in-frame ones; the method was immunoSEQ multiplex PCR. The repertoire holds roughly 150,000 clones, with 80% to 85% as singletons. The sequencing input was peripheral blood. The receptors stem from a man between 65 and 85 years old with active or convalescent COVID-19. Both conserved end residues are part of each CDR3. Each record gives: D gene, J gene, V gene, clone size, CDR3 DNA, CDR3 protein. D genes are given only for firm matches. Not every row has a clone size; where given, it reads once, few, many or a size class.

d_gene: .; j_gene: TRBJ2-5; v_gene: TRBV18; abundance: .; CDR3nt: TGTGCCAGCTCACCTTCGGCGCGGAAAGAGACCCAGTACTTC; CDR3aa: CASSPSARKETQYF
d_gene: TRBD1; j_gene: TRBJ1-1; v_gene: TRBV7-2; abundance: .; CDR3nt: TGTGCCAGCTCCCGGGACAGGGGCCTGCGCGCGAGTGAAGCTTTCTTT; CDR3aa: CASSRDRGLRASEAFF
d_gene: TRBD1; j_gene: TRBJ1-3; v_gene: TRBV18; abundance: .; CDR3nt: TGTGCCAGCTCACCCTTAACCAGGACAGGGGGCTCTGGAAACACCATATATTTT; CDR3aa: CASSPLTRTGGSGNTIYF
d_gene: .; j_gene: TRBJ1-3; v_gene: TRBV5-1; abundance: medium-sized; CDR3nt: TGCGCCAGCAGCTTGGCCCCACAGGGTTCTACTGGAAACACCATATATTTT; CDR3aa: CASSLAPQGSTGNTIYF
d_gene: TRBD1; j_gene: TRBJ1-5; v_gene: TRBV19; abundance: once; CDR3nt: TGTGCCAGTAGTGTACGCGGACAGGGGACCCAGCCCCAGCATTTT; CDR3aa: CASSVRGQGTQPQHF
d_gene: .; j_gene: TRBJ2-2; v_gene: TRBV7-8; abundance: .; CDR3nt: TGTGCCAGCAGCTTGACAGGACCAAACACCGGGGAGCTGTTTTTT; CDR3aa: CASSLTGPNTGELFF
d_gene: TRBD1; j_gene: TRBJ1-5; v_gene: TRBV27; abundance: .; CDR3nt: TGTGCCAGCAGTTTATTAGGTCGAGGGGGCGACGATCAGCCCCAGCATTTT; CDR3aa: CASSLLGRGGDDQPQHF
d_gene: TRBD1; j_gene: TRBJ2-7; v_gene: TRBV7-3; abundance: .; CDR3nt: TGTGCCAGCAGCGTGGACAGGGGGCTGTACGAGCAGTACTTC; CDR3aa: CASSVDRGLYEQYF
d_gene: TRBD1; j_gene: TRBJ2-1; v_gene: TRBV7-2; abundance: many; CDR3nt: TGTGCCAGCAGCCGCAGGGGACAGGGGCCGGGAGATGAGCAGTTCTTC; CDR3aa: CASSRRGQGPGDEQFF
d_gene: .; j_gene: TRBJ1-5; v_gene: TRBV18; abundance: once; CDR3nt: TGTGCCAGCTCACCAGGGGGCAGCAATCAGCCCCAGCATTTT; CDR3aa: CASSPGGSNQPQHF
d_gene: .; j_gene: TRBJ1-4; v_gene: TRBV5-1; abundance: .; CDR3nt: TGCGCCAGCAGCTTGGTACCGGGAGATGAAAAACTGTTTTTT; CDR3aa: CASSLVPGDEKLFF
d_gene: TRBD1; j_gene: TRBJ1-1; v_gene: TRBV15; abundance: .; CDR3nt: TGTGCCACCAGCCCTCGGACAGGGCGAACTGAAGCTTTCTTT; CDR3aa: CATSPRTGRTEAFF
d_gene: .; j_gene: TRBJ2-3; v_gene: TRBV14; abundance: few; CDR3nt: TGTGCCAGCAGCTCATGGACTTTGAAGGATACGCAGTATTTT; CDR3aa: CASSSWTLKDTQYF
d_gene: TRBD2; j_gene: TRBJ2-5; v_gene: TRBV9; abundance: .; CDR3nt: TGTGCCAGCAGCGTAGGGGCGCTAGCGGGAGGAAGGGGAGAGACCCAGTACTTC; CDR3aa: CASSVGALAGGRGETQYF
d_gene: .; j_gene: TRBJ2-7; v_gene: TRBV28; abundance: .; CDR3nt: TGTGCCAGCAGCCAGTTAACCCCCCCCTACGAGCAGTACTTC; CDR3aa: CASSQLTPPYEQYF
d_gene: .; j_gene: TRBJ1-2; v_gene: TRBV9; abundance: .; CDR3nt: TGTGCCAGCAAGGGGGACATTGGCTATGGCTACACCTTC; CDR3aa: CASKGDIGYGYTF
d_gene: .; j_gene: TRBJ1-1; v_gene: TRBV19; abundance: .; CDR3nt: TGTGCCAGTAGTCCTAGCCCTTTGAACACTGAAGCTTTCTTT; CDR3aa: CASSPSPLNTEAFF
d_gene: TRBD1; j_gene: TRBJ1-6; v_gene: TRBV7-8; abundance: .; CDR3nt: TGTGCCAGCAGAGCAGGGGGCGGAAATTCACCCCTCCACTTT; CDR3aa: CASRAGGGNSPLHF
d_gene: TRBD1; j_gene: TRBJ2-5; v_gene: TRBV19; abundance: .; CDR3nt: TGTGCCAGTAGCGGACAGGGTCGAAGGGAGACCCAGTACTTC; CDR3aa: CASSGQGRRETQYF
d_gene: .; j_gene: TRBJ2-7; v_gene: TRBV29-1; abundance: .; CDR3nt: TGCAGCGTTACCCTTGTGGGAGGCCAATACGAGCAGTACTTC; CDR3aa: CSVTLVGGQYEQYF
d_gene: .; j_gene: TRBJ1-6; v_gene: TRBV5-1; abundance: few; CDR3nt: TGCGCCAGCAGCCTGTCCCCGGGCTCCTATAATTCACCCCTCCACTTT; CDR3aa: CASSLSPGSYNSPLHF
d_gene: TRBD2; j_gene: TRBJ2-5; v_gene: TRBV27; abundance: .; CDR3nt: TGTGCCAGCAGTTTATGGGGCGGGGGGCCTGAGACCCAGTACTTC; CDR3aa: CASSLWGGGPETQYF
d_gene: .; j_gene: TRBJ2-7; v_gene: TRBV18; abundance: .; CDR3nt: TGTGCCAGCTCACCAAACACCGCCCGCGAGCAGTACTTC; CDR3aa: CASSPNTAREQYF
d_gene: TRBD2; j_gene: TRBJ2-3; v_gene: TRBV14; abundance: .; CDR3nt: TGTGCCAGCAGCCAACGGCTAGCGGGACCTACAGATACGCAGTATTTT; CDR3aa: CASSQRLAGPTDTQYF
d_gene: TRBD1; j_gene: TRBJ1-6; v_gene: TRBV6-2/TRBV6-3; abundance: .; CDR3nt: TGTGCCAGCAGCCGCCGGGGGTCGGGACAGGCCGTAACTTCACCCCTCCACTTT; CDR3aa: CASSRRGSGQAVTSPLHF
d_gene: .; j_gene: TRBJ2-7; v_gene: TRBV29-1; abundance: .; CDR3nt: TGCAGCGTTGAAGATAGGGGCCGGGCGCCATACGAGCAGTACTTC; CDR3aa: CSVEDRGRAPYEQYF
d_gene: .; j_gene: TRBJ1-5; v_gene: TRBV24-1; abundance: few; CDR3nt: TGTGCCACCAGTGACCAAGGACATAACAATCAGCCCCAGCATTTT; CDR3aa: CATSDQGHNNQPQHF
d_gene: .; j_gene: TRBJ2-3; v_gene: TRBV7-8; abundance: .; CDR3nt: TGTGCCAGCAGCCCTTACCAGGGGTACACAGATACGCAGTATTTT; CDR3aa: CASSPYQGYTDTQYF
d_gene: TRBD2; j_gene: TRBJ2-1; v_gene: TRBV4-3; abundance: .; CDR3nt: TGCGCCAGCAGCCAGGCCGTTGACGGGAGGACTACGTTCTTC; CDR3aa: CASSQAVDGRTTFF
d_gene: .; j_gene: TRBJ1-1; v_gene: TRBV15; abundance: .; CDR3nt: TGTGCCACCAGCAGGCGTGGGGACACGGGGACTGAAGCTTTCTTT; CDR3aa: CATSRRGDTGTEAFF
d_gene: .; j_gene: TRBJ2-7; v_gene: TRBV10-3; abundance: .; CDR3nt: TGTGCCATCAGAACCCCCGGTGGGGAGGAGCAGTACTTC; CDR3aa: CAIRTPGGEEQYF
d_gene: TRBD1; j_gene: TRBJ1-2; v_gene: TRBV9; abundance: few; CDR3nt: TGTGCCAGCAGCGCCCGACAGGGGGCGGACTATGGCTACACCTTC; CDR3aa: CASSARQGADYGYTF
d_gene: .; j_gene: TRBJ1-2; v_gene: TRBV7-2; abundance: once; CDR3nt: TGTGCCAGCAGCTTAGCGCGGGCAGGGGATGGCTACACCTTC; CDR3aa: CASSLARAGDGYTF
d_gene: TRBD2; j_gene: TRBJ2-2; v_gene: TRBV5-1; abundance: .; CDR3nt: TGCGCCAGCAGCCCCGGGTGGGAGGGCACCGGGGAGCTGTTTTTT; CDR3aa: CASSPGWEGTGELFF
d_gene: .; j_gene: TRBJ1-6; v_gene: TRBV30; abundance: few; CDR3nt: TGTGCCTGGAGTGTAACAGTCTATAATTCACCCCTCCACTTT; CDR3aa: CAWSVTVYNSPLHF
d_gene: TRBD1; j_gene: TRBJ1-5; v_gene: TRBV5-8; abundance: .; CDR3nt: TGTGCCAGCAGCGGACTACAGGGGTCATATAGCAATCAGCCCCAGCATTTT; CDR3aa: CASSGLQGSYSNQPQHF
d_gene: TRBD1; j_gene: TRBJ2-2; v_gene: TRBV5-4; abundance: .; CDR3nt: TGTGCCAGCAGCTTGGGGACAGGGGGAGGATTTGGATCCGGGGAGCTGTTTTTT; CDR3aa: CASSLGTGGGFGSGELFF
d_gene: TRBD2; j_gene: TRBJ2-3; v_gene: TRBV12-5; abundance: .; CDR3nt: TGTGCTAGTGGCTCGGGACTACCAGGCACAGATACGCAGTATTTT; CDR3aa: CASGSGLPGTDTQYF
d_gene: .; j_gene: TRBJ2-5; v_gene: TRBV3-1/TRBV3-2; abundance: .; CDR3nt: TGTGCCAGCAGCCAACTGGCACAAGAGACCCAGTACTTC; CDR3aa: CASSQLAQETQYF
d_gene: .; j_gene: TRBJ2-2; v_gene: TRBV28; abundance: .; CDR3nt: TGTGCCAGCAGTTACCTCGGGACTGAGAACACCGGGGAGCTGTTTTTT; CDR3aa: CASSYLGTENTGELFF
d_gene: .; j_gene: TRBJ2-3; v_gene: TRBV7-6; abundance: .; CDR3nt: TGTGCCAGCAGCTTTACAGGGAACCGTGATACGCAGTATTTT; CDR3aa: CASSFTGNRDTQYF
d_gene: .; j_gene: TRBJ1-6; v_gene: TRBV6-5; abundance: .; CDR3nt: TGTGCCAGCGGGGTGGAGAGGGTTTGGAATTCACCCCTCCACTTT; CDR3aa: CASGVERVWNSPLHF
d_gene: .; j_gene: TRBJ1-1; v_gene: TRBV7-2; abundance: .; CDR3nt: TGTGCCAGCAGCTTACGGGGGGGCAGGGAACGTACCGGGACTGAAGCTTTCTTT; CDR3aa: CASSLRGGRERTGTEAFF
d_gene: .; j_gene: TRBJ1-5; v_gene: TRBV6-2/TRBV6-3; abundance: .; CDR3nt: TGTGCCAGCAGTTACACCCGACGCGGGGGCTCAGGCAATCAGCCCCAGCATTTT; CDR3aa: CASSYTRRGGSGNQPQHF
d_gene: TRBD1; j_gene: TRBJ2-1; v_gene: TRBV5-1; abundance: .; CDR3nt: TGCGCCAGCAGCTGGGACAGGGCCCATGAGCAGTTCTTC; CDR3aa: CASSWDRAHEQFF
d_gene: TRBD1; j_gene: TRBJ1-6; v_gene: TRBV5-1; abundance: .; CDR3nt: TGCGCCAGCAGCGTAACAGGGGGCTCCTATAATTCACCCCTCCACTTT; CDR3aa: CASSVTGGSYNSPLHF
d_gene: TRBD1; j_gene: TRBJ2-1; v_gene: TRBV6-5; abundance: .; CDR3nt: TGTGCCAGCGCAAGACAGGGACCCTACAATGAGCAGTTCTTC; CDR3aa: CASARQGPYNEQFF
d_gene: TRBD2; j_gene: TRBJ2-1; v_gene: TRBV4-1; abundance: .; CDR3nt: TGCGCCAGCAGCCCTCTGGAGGTGGTAGCGGGTCGTAATGAGCAGTTCTTC; CDR3aa: CASSPLEVVAGRNEQFF
d_gene: TRBD1; j_gene: TRBJ1-2; v_gene: TRBV5-1; abundance: .; CDR3nt: TGCGCCAGCAGCCAATCTCAGGGGGCTAACTATGGCTACACCTTC; CDR3aa: CASSQSQGANYGYTF
d_gene: .; j_gene: TRBJ1-2; v_gene: TRBV7-9; abundance: .; CDR3nt: TGTGCCAGCAGCTTCAGGGGATCCTATGGCTACACCTTC; CDR3aa: CASSFRGSYGYTF
d_gene: TRBD2; j_gene: TRBJ2-5; v_gene: TRBV7-6; abundance: .; CDR3nt: TGTGCCAGCAGCAAAAAGGCGGGGGGAAGAATGGGAGAGACCCAGTACTTC; CDR3aa: CASSKKAGGRMGETQYF
d_gene: .; j_gene: TRBJ1-1; v_gene: TRBV30; abundance: .; CDR3nt: TGTGCCTGGAGTGCCCCCTTGGGGGGTTTGGTGGGCACTGAAGCTTTCTTT; CDR3aa: CAWSAPLGGLVGTEAFF
d_gene: .; j_gene: TRBJ2-3; v_gene: TRBV4-3; abundance: .; CDR3nt: TGCGCCAGCAGCCAAGATCCTGCAGATACGCAGTATTTT; CDR3aa: CASSQDPADTQYF
d_gene: TRBD2; j_gene: TRBJ2-7; v_gene: TRBV5-1; abundance: .; CDR3nt: TGCGCCAGCTCCGGGACTAGCGGGTACGAGCAGTACTTC; CDR3aa: CASSGTSGYEQYF
d_gene: .; j_gene: TRBJ2-5; v_gene: TRBV7-2; abundance: .; CDR3nt: TGTGCCAGCAGCTTAACCCCCCGGACAGTAGGGGGGACCCAGTACTTC; CDR3aa: CASSLTPRTVGGTQYF